This T cell receptor beta chain was observed in a study of blood T cell repertoires in COVID-19. Study context: COVID-19 samples, acute and convalescent, were from the United States, Italy and Spain.

Germline V gene sequence: CDR1 MRHNA, CDR2 SNTAGT. The CDR3 spans 15 residues. With 3 bases clipped from V and 4 bases from J, the junction kept 6 bases outside the gene matches. In the authors' workflow: Estimation of nucleated cell counts was performed using reference gene primer amplification. Profiling relied on immunoSEQ multiplex PCR, and the TCRdb table lists in-frame clones only, not all of them. V and J calls and clone size are given by that table; D and trimming were obtained from the DNA. The sample lists some 120,000 clones, 69% occurring once. This sequence joins TRBV6-4 and TRBJ2-3; 8 positions agree with TRBD2. Sequencing input: peripheral blood. This clonotype was sampled from a woman aged 70-85 years with acute or convalescent COVID-19. The CDR3 region has the DNA TGTGCCAGCAGTGAAGACAGCGGGAGTGCAGATACGCAGTATTTT. It specifies CASSEDSGSADTQYF.